Only a few counts were recorded for the clone carrying this T cell receptor beta chain. Its antigen is unidentified. The entry originates in a study of shared clonotypes between healthy human individuals. Assay: immunoSEQ multiplex PCR; the TCRdb copy retains only in-frame clones and omits some. This sample has about 510,000 clones; about 80% occur once, and the top ten carry 12%. Findings of the study overall: Represented diversity, genetic and exposure-history alike, was limited by few donors. Read depth was anticipated to influence clonotype sharing among donors.

Germline V lookup: CDR1 LNHDA, CDR2 SQIVND (reference sequence). V lost 10 bases, J lost 2 bases, and 24 bases lay in between. This CDR3 region has 16 residues. Only Caucasian adults living in Nashville, Tennessee served as donors. The gene calls are TRBV19 and TRBJ2-7; possible D gene TRBD1, 5 bases. The sequencing input was PBMCs. The sequence came from a middle-aged woman in good health. Some clones in this sample may be carry-over from other donors' samples. The CDR3 DNA is TGTGCCACCCGTCCTCGCCAGGACACGAGAACCTACGAGCAGTACTTC. Its translation is CATRPRQDTRTYEQYF. Together with reference TRBV19 and TRBJ2-7, the CDR3 gives the full variable domain: DGGITQSPKYLFRKEGQNVTLSCEQNLNHDAMYWYRQDPGQGLRLIYYSQIVNDFQKGDIAEGYSVSREKKESFPLTVTSAQKNPTAFYLCATRPRQDTRTYEQYFGPGTRLTVT.